These T cell receptor beta chains were read from a single sample in a study of lymphopenia after photon versus proton radiotherapy. Some clones are missing from TCRdb's copy, which holds only in-frame ones; the method was immunoSEQ multiplex PCR. The sample comprises 25,000 to 30,000 clones, approximately 87% of which are singletons, and approximately 50% rests with the top ten. Sequenced material: peripheral blood, taken from a patient treated with proton-based radiotherapy. The source of these receptors is a woman aged 60-70 years with cholangiocarcinoma. Some clones in this sample may be carry-over from other donors' samples. Both conserved end residues are part of each CDR3. A D gene is named only where the DNA matches it firmly. The size entry is marked missing in some rows and otherwise reads once, few, many or a size class.

J gene	V gene	D gene	clone size	CDR3 protein	CDR3 DNA
TRBJ1-1	TRBV7-9	-	-	CASSLQGYEAFF	TGTGCCAGCAGCTTACAGGGATATGAAGCTTTCTTT
TRBJ1-5	TRBV6-6	TRBD1	-	CASTPRAGRGNQPQHF	TGTGCCAGCACCCCCCGGGCGGGCAGGGGGAATCAGCCCCAGCATTTT
TRBJ1-2	TRBV5-8	-	-	CASSLMGNYGYTF	TGTGCCAGCAGCTTGATGGGGAACTATGGCTACACCTTC
TRBJ2-2	TRBV29-1	-	once	CSVTLDSFTGELFF	TGCAGTGTAACCTTGGACAGTTTCACCGGGGAGCTGTTTTTT
TRBJ2-1	TRBV2	TRBD2	-	CASSSTSGRAGEQFF	TGTGCCAGCAGTTCGACTAGCGGGAGGGCCGGTGAGCAGTTCTTC
TRBJ1-6	TRBV19	-	-	CASSIGRDWNSPLHF	TGTGCCAGTAGTATAGGGAGGGATTGGAATTCACCCCTCCACTTT
TRBJ2-5	TRBV5-6	-	-	CASSVGVRETQYF	TGTGCCAGCAGCGTTGGGGTCCGGGAGACCCAGTACTTC
TRBJ2-7	TRBV6-6	TRBD2	-	CASSGLAGLRYEQYF	TGTGCCAGCAGTGGACTAGCGGGCCTCCGTTACGAGCAGTACTTC
TRBJ2-5	TRBV5-5	-	-	CASSGEQLQETQYF	TGTGCCAGCAGCGGAGAACAGTTACAAGAGACCCAGTACTTC
TRBJ2-2	TRBV7-6	TRBD2	-	CASTLLAGGYANTGELFF	TGTGCCAGCACCCTACTAGCGGGGGGATACGCGAACACCGGGGAGCTGTTTTTT
TRBJ1-1	TRBV7-6	-	-	CASSLVEGPGGHSEAFF	TGTGCCAGCAGCTTAGTGGAGGGGCCGGGTGGACACTCTGAAGCTTTCTTT
TRBJ1-6	TRBV10-3	TRBD1	-	CAISESGQGQSPLHF	TGTGCCATCAGTGAGTCGGGACAGGGGCAGTCACCCCTCCACTTT
TRBJ2-1	TRBV4-3	-	-	CASSQDHGLRRGEQFF	TGCGCCAGCAGCCAAGATCACGGGCTACGACGGGGTGAGCAGTTCTTC
TRBJ2-3	TRBV12-5	-	-	CASGPGVVATQYF	TGTGCTAGTGGTCCCGGTGTTGTAGCTACGCAGTATTTT
TRBJ2-3	TRBV27	TRBD2	-	CASSLDAPSGVGTDTQYF	TGTGCCAGCAGTTTAGATGCCCCTAGCGGGGTAGGGACAGATACGCAGTATTTT
TRBJ2-1	TRBV7-3	-	-	CASSFEGRSSYNEQFF	TGTGCCAGCAGCTTCGAGGGACGGAGCTCCTACAATGAGCAGTTCTTC
TRBJ2-7	TRBV9	-	-	CASSALDGPTYEQYF	TGTGCCAGCAGCGCACTGGACGGTCCAACCTACGAGCAGTACTTC
TRBJ2-7	TRBV7-2	TRBD2	-	CASSGRTSGAYEQYF	TGTGCCAGCAGCGGCCGGACTAGCGGTGCCTACGAGCAGTACTTC
TRBJ1-1	TRBV6-5	-	-	CASTRSGPEGTEAFF	TGTGCCAGCACTCGGTCGGGTCCCGAGGGCACTGAAGCTTTCTTT
TRBJ1-1	TRBV6-5	TRBD1	-	CASSPDRGSAEAFF	TGTGCCAGCAGCCCCGACAGGGGATCCGCTGAAGCTTTCTTT
TRBJ1-2	TRBV2	-	-	CASSESVYGYTF	TGTGCCAGCAGTGAATCTGTATATGGCTACACCTTC
TRBJ2-1	TRBV6-1	-	-	CASRRGATDNEQFF	TGTGCCAGCAGGAGGGGGGCAACGGACAATGAGCAGTTCTTC
TRBJ1-4	TRBV27	-	-	CASSLSAENEKLFF	TGTGCCAGCAGTTTATCGGCAGAGAATGAAAAACTGTTTTTT
TRBJ2-3	TRBV29-1	TRBD2	-	CSVEGTSGIRDTQYF	TGCAGCGTTGAGGGGACTAGCGGGATAAGGGATACGCAGTATTTT
TRBJ1-2	TRBV5-1	-	-	CASSLDGGNYGYTF	TGCGCCAGCAGCTTGGACGGCGGCAACTATGGCTACACCTTC
TRBJ2-7	TRBV21-1	-	-	CASSGGTPSSYEQYF	TGTGCCAGCAGCGGCGGGACTCCGAGCTCCTACGAGCAGTACTTC
TRBJ1-1	TRBV7-2	-	-	CASSPSHLGTEAFF	TGTGCCAGCAGCCCATCCCACCTGGGCACTGAAGCTTTCTTT
TRBJ2-2	TRBV7-2	-	-	CASSPPGKRSTGELFF	TGTGCCAGCAGCCCCCCCGGGAAGCGTAGCACCGGGGAGCTGTTTTTT